This entry lists 30 T cell receptor beta chains sequenced from one sample in a study of radiotherapy plus CTLA-4 blockade in lung cancer (dated by TCRdb to 2016 to 2018). Libraries were prepared through the immunoSEQ multiplex PCR assay. TCRdb carries this immuneACCESS record with in-frame sequences only. Its versions omit some clonotypes, under half of them owing to an unresolved V gene in the studies checked, with the rest unexplained. Present in this sample are more than 90,000 clones, 70% to 90% of which were seen just once. The ten largest clones add up to under 5.5% of the sample. The specimen comprised peripheral blood, sampled from a patient treated with radiotherapy plus ipilimumab. The receptors derive from a human donor with non-small cell lung cancer that progressed on radiotherapy plus ipilimumab.

The chain has TRBV20-1 and TRBJ2-1; D is unclear. Germline V CDR1 and CDR2: DFQATT, SNEGSKA (reference sequence). This CDR3 is built from 9 residues. Trimming took 4 bases from V and 9 from J, leaving 4 bases between them. CDR3 sequence: CSAMVEQFF. CDR3 sequence (DNA): TGCAGTGCTATGGTTGAGCAGTTCTTC.

The CDR3 here is CASSFGWSGADTQYF. In DNA, the CDR3 is TGCGCCAGCAGCTTTGGGTGGTCTGGCGCAGATACGCAGTATTTT. The chain is built from TRBV5-1 and TRBJ2-3, with no clear D. Germline V lookup: CDR1 SGHRS, CDR2 YFSETQ. There are 15 residues in the CDR3. The germline V and J ends were trimmed by 2 bases and 4 bases, with 14 bases remaining between them.

The count of this clone is one. The chain employs TRBV2 and TRBJ2-3, with 8 nucleotides matching TRBD2. The CDR3 runs to 16 residues. V dropped 3 bases and J dropped 3; count of bases not matched to a gene: 8. Germline lookup yields CDR1 SNHLY and CDR2 FYNNEI. The CDR3 spells CASSDSAGAVTDTQYF. CDR3 DNA: TGTGCCAGCAGTGACTCAGCGGGAGCTGTAACAGATACGCAGTATTTT.

This clone was detected only a few times. The CDR3 bases are TGTGCCAGCAGCTTAGGCGGGGGACAGGATGAGCAGTACTTC. It specifies CASSLGGGQDEQYF. V is TRBV7-9 and J is TRBJ2-7, with a weak D call TRBD1 (8 bases). Germline CDR1 is SEHNR and CDR2 is FQNEAQ (reference sequence). Trimming took off 1 base at V and 7 bases at J, with 14 bases between the two ends. The length of the CDR3 is 14 residues.

This chain connects TRBV6-6 to TRBJ1-5; maybe TRBD1 (5 bases). The V gene's germline CDR1 is MNHNY and CDR2 SVGAGI (reference sequence). This CDR3 has 15 residues. V shed 0 bases and J shed 3 bases, with 9 bases lying between them. CDR3: CASSYSMGPNQPQHF. The DNA for the CDR3 is TGTGCCAGCAGTTACTCTATGGGACCCAATCAGCCCCAGCATTTT.

In this sample, this clone turned up once. This sequence joins TRBV7-9 and TRBJ2-3; 10 bases are shared with TRBD1. Germline loops: CDR1 SEHNR, CDR2 FQNEAQ (reference sequence). The CDR3 has 15 residues. The V segment lost 5 bases and the J segment 4 bases; nucleotides outside the gene matches: 6. CDR3 sequence reads: CASSEGQGLADTQYF. CDR3 nucleotides: TGTGCCAGCAGCGAGGGACAGGGGCTAGCAGATACGCAGTATTTT.

CDR3 sequence: CASSQSTQETQYF. For the CDR3, the DNA is TGCGCCAGCAGCCAAAGTACCCAAGAGACCCAGTACTTC. The chain carries TRBV5-1 and TRBJ2-5; D is uncertain. Germline loops: CDR1 SGHRS, CDR2 YFSETQ. V was trimmed by 4 bases and J by 1 base, leaving 8 bases between them. The CDR3 covers 13 residues.

The V call is TRBV5-1, the J call TRBJ2-3, with 7 bases that match TRBD1. There are 15 residues in the CDR3. V lost 2 bases and J lost 3; bases outside the gene matches: 6. CDR1 and CDR2 from the germline V gene are SGHRS and YFSETQ. The CDR3 DNA follows: TGCGCCAGCAGCTTTACGGGACAGACAACAGATACGCAGTATTTT. Protein: CASSFTGQTTDTQYF.

The V and J genes are TRBV1 and TRBJ2-1; the D call in the table, TRBD2, was not verified against the DNA. TRBV1 is designated a pseudogene. The CDR3 extends over 18 amino acids. CDR3 region: CTSSPVLGAGGFFHEQFF. CDR3 DNA sequence: TGCACCAGCAGCCCCGTATTAGGAGCGGGAGGTTTCTTCCATGAGCAGTTCTTC.

This chain links TRBV30 with TRBJ1-2, with D hard to call. Looked up from germline, CDR1 is GTSNPN and CDR2 is SVGIG (reference sequence). The CDR3 consists of 14 residues. Trimming removed 0 bases at V and 5 bases at J, with 13 bases between. CDR3 protein: CAWSVLRGRYGYTF. The CDR3 region has the DNA TGTGCCTGGAGTGTTCTCCGGGGAAGGTATGGCTACACCTTC.

The J gene is TRBJ1-1, the V gene TRBV7-9; 9 bases align to TRBD1. This CDR3 has 13 residues. Trimming at V came to 3 bases and at J to 8 bases, leaving 4 bases not matched to a gene. Germline CDR1 SEHNR, CDR2 FQNEAQ (reference sequence). Here the CDR3 reads CASSLRGQGEAFF. The CDR3 bases are TGTGCCAGCAGCTTGCGGGGACAGGGAGAAGCTTTCTTT.

The chain links TRBV7-9 to TRBJ2-1, with a weak D call TRBD1 (5 bases). CDR1 and CDR2 from the germline V gene are SEHNR and FQNEAQ (reference sequence). Deletions cut 1 base from V and 10 bases from J, with 11 bases between. CDR3 length equals 13 residues. CDR3 region: CASSLVGAQEQFF. The CDR3 bases are TGTGCCAGCAGCTTAGTTGGGGCTCAGGAGCAGTTCTTC.

This clone was picked up one time. Other DNA variants within this sample encode the same CDR3. V is TRBV29-1 and J is TRBJ1-2, with 9 nucleotides matching TRBD1. CDR1 is SQVTM, CDR2 ANQGSEA, per germline. The CDR3 length is 13 residues. V gave up 7 bases and J gave up 7 bases; unmatched junction bases: 10. The CDR3 loop reads CSAFGTGWSGYTF. In DNA form, the CDR3 reads TGCAGCGCCTTCGGGACAGGGTGGAGTGGCTACACCTTC.

The chain uses TRBV6-5 and TRBJ2-3; a possible D gene is TRBD1 (6 bases). V was clipped by 4 bases and J by 4 bases, with 12 bases between them. Germline V gene lookup returns CDR1 MNHEY and CDR2 SVGAGI. The CDR3 has 14 amino acids. The CDR3 coding sequence is TGTGCCAGCAGTTGGGACAAGGGCGCAGATACGCAGTATTTT. It codes for CASSWDKGADTQYF.

The chain couples TRBV7-8 to TRBJ2-2, with D uncertain. Germline V lookup: CDR1 SGHVS, CDR2 FQNEAQ. Trimming removed 2 bases from V and 7 bases from J, with 14 bases in between. This CDR3 is 15 amino acids long. This chain's CDR3 is CASSLSPWLDGELFF. The CDR3 DNA reads as TGTGCCAGCAGCTTAAGCCCCTGGCTTGACGGGGAGCTGTTTTTT. Complete variable domain (other parts from reference TRBV7-8 and TRBJ2-2): GAGVSQSPRYKVAKRGQDVALRCDPISGHVSLFWYQQALGQGPEFLTYFQNEAQLDKSGLPSDRFFAERPEGSVSTLKIQRTQQEDSAVYLCASSLSPWLDGELFFGEGSRLTVL.

The chain has TRBV4-1 and TRBJ1-3, with D hard to call. The germline gives CDR1 MGHRA, CDR2 YSYEKL. The CDR3 sequence is 14 residues long. V dropped 0 bases and J dropped 7 bases, with 10 bases sitting between them. The CDR3 coding sequence is TGCGCCAGCAGCCAAGAAGGGTTGGGGAACACCATATATTTT. As protein: CASSQEGLGNTIYF.

The genes are TRBV28 and TRBJ1-2; D remains ambiguous. V was clipped by 3 bases and J by 3 bases, with 5 bases between them. The CDR3 has 12 residues. Germline V gene data show CDR1 as MDHEN and CDR2 as SYDVKM. The CDR3 protein is CASSLLDYGYTF. The CDR3 DNA reads as TGTGCCAGCAGTTTGTTGGACTATGGCTACACCTTC.

This chain uses TRBV5-4 with TRBJ2-4; 8 positions match TRBD2. This CDR3 is 16 amino acids long. Germline CDR1 SGHNT, CDR2 YYREEE (reference sequence). J was trimmed by 0 bases and V by 4 bases; bases with no gene match: 6. CDR3 amino acids: CASSPTSGVAKNIQYF. The CDR3 nucleotides read TGTGCCAGCAGCCCAACTAGCGGAGTAGCCAAAAACATTCAGTACTTC.

This clone was detected once. This chain links TRBV6-5 with TRBJ1-2; 9 bases map to TRBD1. The J segment lost 6 bases and the V segment lost 6 bases, leaving 5 bases of the junction unmatched. The CDR3 runs 13 residues. Per the germline V gene, CDR1 is MNHEY and CDR2 is SVGAGI. Here the CDR3 DNA reads TGTGCCAGCAGCTACACAGGGGGCAATGGCTACACCTTC. This translates into CASSYTGGNGYTF.

The gene calls are TRBV10-1 and TRBJ1-2; TRBD1 is a possible D gene (6 bases). The CDR3 has 13 amino acids. CDR1 WNHNN and CDR2 SYGVQD come from the germline V gene (reference sequence). V dropped 6 bases and J dropped 5 bases, with 13 bases sitting between them. The CDR3 sequence: CASSPITGYGYTF. The DNA for the CDR3 is TGCGCCAGCAGCCCTATTACAGGGTATGGCTACACCTTC.

The rearrangement joins TRBV5-1 to TRBJ2-3; D is possibly TRBD1 (5 bases). CDR1 SGHRS and CDR2 YFSETQ come from the germline V gene. The CDR3 runs to 15 residues. V was clipped by 2 bases and J by 0 bases, with 10 bases between them. The CDR3 DNA is TGCGCCAGCAGCTTCGTGGGGCGAAGCACAGATACGCAGTATTTT. Translation gives CASSFVGRSTDTQYF.

The chain combines TRBV19 with TRBJ2-2; TRBD2 matches 9 bases. The CDR3 is 17 amino acids. Losses at the gene ends were 4 bases for V and 3 bases for J; bases not matched to a gene: 9. The germline CDR1 and CDR2 sequences are LNHDA and SQIVND (reference sequence). The CDR3 reads CASSSGGRAGDTGELFF. In DNA form, the CDR3 reads TGTGCCAGTAGTAGCGGCGGGAGGGCCGGCGACACCGGGGAGCTGTTTTTT.

V usage is TRBV10-3 and J usage is TRBJ1-2, with a weak D call TRBD1 (5 bases). V was clipped by 4 bases and J by 7 bases, with 19 bases between them. The CDR3 length is 15 residues. Germline V gene data show CDR1 as ENHRY and CDR2 as SYGVKD. This CDR3 is CAISGSGLGIGGYTF. For the CDR3, the DNA is TGTGCCATCAGTGGGTCAGGGTTGGGGATCGGTGGCTACACCTTC.

The rearrangement links TRBV21-1 to TRBJ1-1; the table calls TRBD1, which could not be checked here. TRBV21-1 is reported as a pseudogene. CDR3 length equals 16 residues. As DNA, the CDR3 is TGTGCCAGCAGCAAAGATCCGGGACAGGGAGGAACTGAAGCTTTCTTT. Amino acid sequence: CASSKDPGQGGTEAFF.

This clone has just one count. The chain joins TRBV30 to TRBJ1-2; 9 bases match TRBD1. The CDR3 is 13 amino acids. CDR1 is GTSNPN and CDR2 is SVGIG in the germline V gene (reference sequence). V lost 6 bases, J lost 5 bases, and 7 bases stayed unmatched. For the CDR3, the DNA is TGTGCCTGTAATCGGGGACAGGGTTATGGCTACACCTTC. Protein: CACNRGQGYGYTF.

The chain combines TRBV2 with TRBJ1-1; no clear D gene. Germline-derived CDR1 and CDR2 are SNHLY and FYNNEI. The V gene lost 3 bases and the J gene lost 1 base, with 9 bases spanning the gap. The CDR3 is 14 amino acids. Here the CDR3 reads CASSDPRKNTEAFF. For the CDR3, the DNA is TGTGCCAGCAGTGATCCTAGAAAGAACACTGAAGCTTTCTTT.

J is TRBJ2-5 and V is TRBV9; 9 bases align to TRBD1. This CDR3 contains 15 residues. V dropped 3 bases and J dropped 5; count of bases not matched to a gene: 8. Germline-derived CDR1 and CDR2 are SGDLS and YYNGEE. The CDR3 region has the DNA TGTGCCAGCAGCGAGGGGACAGGGAATTGGGAGACCCAGTACTTC. Amino acids: CASSEGTGNWETQYF.

The rearrangement links TRBV4-2 to TRBJ2-7; 7 nucleotides align to TRBD2. Germline loops: CDR1 LGHNA, CDR2 YNFKEQ. The J segment lost 0 bases and the V segment lost 2 bases, leaving 7 bases of the junction unmatched. The CDR3 contains 16 residues. As DNA, the CDR3 is TGTGCCAGCAGCCAAACCCGGGCTAGCGGCTCCTACGAGCAGTACTTC. This codes for CASSQTRASGSYEQYF.

The chain carries TRBV18 and TRBJ1-3; no definite D call. The ends were cut back, 0 bases at V and 6 bases at J, with 3 bases in the middle. CDR3 size: 12 residues. CDR1 KGHSH and CDR2 LQKENI come from the germline V gene. CDR3 loop: CASSPPANTIYF. The CDR3 DNA is TGTGCCAGCTCACCACCGGCAAACACCATATATTTT.

The rearrangement joins TRBV15 to TRBJ2-1; D is tentatively TRBD1 or TRBD2 (6 bases each). Per germline, CDR1 LNHNV and CDR2 YYDKDF (reference sequence). This CDR3 is built from 11 residues. V shed 4 bases and J shed 14 bases, with 12 bases lying between them. This CDR3 is CATSIGGLEFF. CDR3 sequence (DNA): TGTGCCACCAGCATAGGGGGGTTAGAGTTCTTC.